The following is a T cell receptor beta chain sequence with its context. Germline-derived CDR1 and CDR2 are SGHVS and FQNEAQ. The CDR3 is made up of 14 amino acids. Trimming cost V 5 bases and J 6 bases, with 14 bases left between them. The authors' processing: Nucleated cell number was recorded as an estimate derived from reference gene primer amplification. TCRdb's table, derived via immunoSEQ multiplex PCR, lists solely in-frame clones and lacks some. V and J calls plus clone size are reproduced from that table; the DNA served to infer D and trimming. This table holds around 200,000 clones, 85% to 90% found once. This sample was included in a study of blood T cell repertoires in COVID-19. On the study more broadly: Sites in the United States, Italy and Spain provided acute and convalescent COVID-19 samples. In each case, the material was cDNA or gDNA derived from T cells, B-cell-depleted T cells, or PBMCs.

The chain couples TRBV7-8 to TRBJ2-1; perhaps TRBD1 as D (6 bases). The sample taken for sequencing was peripheral blood. The TCR was taken from a woman in her forties or fifties with acute or convalescent COVID-19. The CDR3 is CASSLVGGGNEQFF. CDR3 bases: TGTGCCAGCAGCCTGGTAGGGGGTGGCAATGAGCAGTTCTTC. The full variable domain, its missing parts supplied by reference TRBV7-8 and TRBJ2-1, is GAGVSQSPRYKVAKRGQDVALRCDPISGHVSLFWYQQALGQGPEFLTYFQNEAQLDKSGLPSDRFFAERPEGSVSTLKIQRTQQEDSAVYLCASSLVGGGNEQFFGPGTRLTVL.